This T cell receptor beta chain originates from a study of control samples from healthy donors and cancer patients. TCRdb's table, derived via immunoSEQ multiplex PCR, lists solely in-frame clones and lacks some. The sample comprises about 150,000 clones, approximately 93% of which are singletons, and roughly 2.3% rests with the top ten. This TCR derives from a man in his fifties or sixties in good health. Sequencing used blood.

In nucleotides, the CDR3 is TGTGCCAGCAGCCTAGGGTACGGGGGGAACACTGAAGCTTTCTTT. Translating it yields CASSLGYGGNTEAFF. The V call is TRBV14, the J call TRBJ1-1; possible D gene TRBD1, 5 bases. The CDR3 sequence is 15 residues long. Germline CDR1 is SGHDN and CDR2 is FVKESK. V dropped 4 bases and J dropped 1 base, with 13 bases sitting between them.